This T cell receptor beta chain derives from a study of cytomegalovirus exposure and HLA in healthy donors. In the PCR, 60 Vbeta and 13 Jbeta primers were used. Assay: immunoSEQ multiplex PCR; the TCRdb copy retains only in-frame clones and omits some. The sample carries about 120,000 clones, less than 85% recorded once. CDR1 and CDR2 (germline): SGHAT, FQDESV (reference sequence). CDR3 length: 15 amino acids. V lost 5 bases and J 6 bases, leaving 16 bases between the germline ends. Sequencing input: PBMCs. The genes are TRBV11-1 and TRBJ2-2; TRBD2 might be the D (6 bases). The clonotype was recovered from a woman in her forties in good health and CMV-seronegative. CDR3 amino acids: CASSEGLTPPGELFF. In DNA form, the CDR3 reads TGTGCCAGCAGCGAGGGACTGACGCCCCCCGGGGAGCTGTTTTTT.